This TCR beta chain appears in the sequencing data of a study of cytomegalovirus exposure and HLA in healthy donors (dated by TCRdb to 2016 to 2017). Describing the broader study: An earlier analysis of approximately 640 of the donors reported 250 to 300 Gb of sequence data and approximately 110 million unique TCR beta sequences from some 180 million T cells. A separate validation cohort of 100 to 150 different subjects was used in addition to the approximately 700-subject first cohort. To decide whether each TCR beta V gene segment behaved as functional or pseudogenic, an earlier analysis of some 600 of the donors relied on high-throughput TCR beta sequencing. Donor age, sex, ethnicity and CMV serostatus were collected together with the repertoire data. Rather than using new phenotypic data, the later analysis identified candidate immune exposures from TCR beta sequences and from how often those sequences occurred across donors. The genetic ancestry cluster associated with self-reported Caucasian donors included roughly four fifths of the roughly 400 genotyped donors. Because of strong linkage in the cohort, roughly five DR-DQ haplotypes were treated as single units for association and clustering. A later analysis re-examined previously published TCR beta repertoires from roughly 720 donors and added high-resolution HLA genotyping to investigate patterns of TCR occurrence. A later genetic analysis took genome-wide SNP genotypes for about 55% of the 666 donors and used that subset as a discovery cohort. All discovery cohort repertoires had been generated on a single sequencing platform. The T cell repertoires of several hundred subjects were profiled by immunosequencing and related to cytomegalovirus serostatus. High-throughput TCR immunosequencing, statistical association of individual TCRs with disease status, and machine learning were combined to predict cytomegalovirus infection status. The study was designed to test whether signatures of past pathogen exposure could be identified by cataloging public T cell receptors. Across 398 genotyped donors of the cohort, an average of approximately 220,000 unique TCR beta nucleotide sequences per donor were sequenced, and roughly 20% of those sequences were non-productive. Approximately 300 gigabases of sequencing data and 70 million to 95 million unique TCR sequences made up an early release that covered 500 to 700 HLA-typed donors. HLA typing included class I and class II loci at four-digit resolution. The number of typed donors differed by locus: roughly 620-630 for A, B, C, DRB1 and DQB1; approximately 540 for DQA1; 600 to 610 for DPA1; and about 470 for DPB1.

To prepare the library, the immunoSEQ multiplex PCR assay was applied. For the multiplex PCR, a mixture combining 60 forward primers for TCR Vbeta segments and 13 reverse primers for TCR Jbeta segments was used. A multiplex PCR assay on genomic DNA amplified the CDR3 region of rearranged TCR beta genes. On the Illumina HiSeq System, the amplified TCR beta libraries were sequenced as 87-base-pair reads. The authors processed their data as follows. A later analysis tallied some 79 million unique TCR beta chains across the 600 to 700 repertoires, and about 12 million of those chains were shared by two or more donors. Raw reads were error-corrected and collapsed into unique sequences by a nearest-neighbor algorithm in which closely related sequences were merged to remove PCR and sequencing errors. CDR3 sequences were aligned to IMGT reference sequences to assign V, D and J gene segments. For a sequence to be retained, a match of at least six nucleotides to both a V gene segment and a J gene segment was required. Rearrangements were called productive when the CDR3 lacked stop codons and stayed in frame with V and J; all others were non-productive. Following IMGT convention, CDR3 was defined as the stretch from the second conserved V-encoded cysteine up to the conserved J-encoded phenylalanine. In an earlier analysis of 587 of the donors, sequences lacking an unambiguous match to a single V gene segment were excluded. In an earlier analysis of approximately 560 of the donors, a V segment was called functional when productive rearrangements were above 56.7%, and segregating when the standard deviation between donors exceeded 5%. A statistical classification framework was built to diagnose cytomegalovirus status from the catalog of TCR beta chain sequences. A later analysis assigned V and J genes by comparing TCR nucleotide sequences with IMGT/GENE-DB human TR gene sequences. Using the TCRdist pipeline, a later analysis assigned CDR3 sequences along with most-parsimonious VDJ recombination scenarios. In a later analysis, each TCR beta chain was defined by its CDR3 amino acid sequence together with its V-gene family, and reads without a unique V-gene family were excluded. As a way to deal with suspected cross-contamination and a sequencing artifact, a later analysis dropped over 550 nucleotide sequences that were highly shared and had low generation probability. In a later analysis, a clonal expansion index was calculated for each public chain from normalized within-repertoire ranks of inferred template counts. Generation probabilities in a later analysis came from a VDJ recombination model fitted to out-of-frame rearrangements, and those results were checked against IGoR. In a later analysis, TCR-TCR, TCR-HLA and TCR-CMV co-occurrence was scored with hypergeometric tests, and a repertoire-size bias correction was applied to TCR pairs. A later analysis estimated false discovery rates by permuting HLA or CMV assignments 20 times. In a later analysis, co-occurring TCRs were grouped using DBSCAN, and TCRdist sequence similarity was added for clustering within HLA-allele-positive subsets. Repertoires with fewer than 30,000 or more than 120,000 public chains, plus five repertoires with anomalous nucleotide sharing, were excluded from co-occurrence clustering. TCRdb stores this immuneACCESS table with in-frame sequences only. Part of the clones is absent; in the studies checked, under half of the shortfall reflects unresolved V genes, and no reason is known for the rest. The DNA was the basis for D and trimming; V, J and clone size are from that table. The sample includes about 110,000 clones, with 65% to 80% observed a single time. 2.5% to 3% of the sample is in the top ten clones.

The cohort was made up of around 720 healthy bone marrow donors. At the time of sampling, every cohort member was nominally healthy, though immune exposures that went unrecorded were likely present. The donor was CMV seropositive and was included in the group of 270 or so seropositive cohort members. A peripheral blood sample was provided by each donor, and peripheral blood mononuclear cells were used for TCR beta sequencing. The Qiagen DNeasy Blood Extraction Kit was used to extract genomic DNA from the blood cell samples. Including the terminal cysteine and phenylalanine, the CDR3 comprises 13 residues. Only the CDR3 region is kept as DNA, spanning 39 bases read in frame from base 1. Based on the germline V gene, the CDR1 and CDR2 sequences are MDHEN and SYDVKM. The junction shows trimming of 6 bases on V and 6 bases on J, and the gene matches do not reach 5 bases of it. This clone is a singleton in its sample. The antigen it binds to is not known. Base qualities are missing; no much larger clone stands one base away.

What the research found in general, with its limitations: Only TCR beta chains were sequenced in this cohort, and the absence of alpha or paired-chain data limited detectable features. The classifier was reported to diagnose cytomegalovirus status with high specificity and sensitivity in both the original cohort and the validation cohort. Some IMGT-functional V segments, including TRBV6-2 and TRBV6-3, could not be told apart with the 87-base-pair reads, so those segments were excluded. Linkage disequilibrium might explain the correlated functional status among segregating V segments, but an unknown experimental factor could not be excluded. The earlier analysis of about 600 of the donors excluded some 15 rarely observed V segments, including chromosome 9 orphons, because counts were too low. In an earlier analysis of several hundred of the donors, most TCR beta V segments were observed in productive rearrangements about 90% or about 30% of the time, broadly matching IMGT annotations. Sequencing depth was assumed to be roughly uniform across donors in the presence/absence analyses, though that assumption may not hold. Because HLA typing was unavailable for some donors at each locus, only the typed subset was used in association tests. According to a later analysis, TCR association rates differed among HLA loci, with DRB1 alleles showing the most associated TCRs and HLA-C alleles showing the fewest. Strong co-occurrence of HLA alleles, especially DR and DQ, made assigning TCR associations to individual alleles difficult. A later analysis reported that several top co-occurrence clusters appeared linked to parvovirus B19, influenza, CMV and Epstein-Barr virus. A later analysis found that most CMV-associated TCR beta chains appeared HLA-restricted, with HLA associations seemingly driven largely by CMV exposure. A further reported finding was that TCR beta sequences accurately predicted the HLA-A and HLA-B alleles for most subjects in the first cohort. Compared with the roughly 600-donor mean, donors in an Asian-associated ancestry cluster had fewer N-insertions in productive TCRs, according to a later genetic analysis. A later analysis found that HLA-associated TCR beta chains were more clonally expanded and had lower generation probabilities than equally common non-associated chains. In the study, 164 TCR beta chains were listed as associated with cytomegalovirus. In a later analysis, 15,000 to 20,000 TCR beta sequences were associated with specific HLA alleles at a false discovery rate of 0.05. In vitro tests confirmed that a few of the cytomegalovirus-associated TCR beta chains recognize cytomegalovirus antigens. CMV serostatus was the only immune exposure information available for the cohort. Across donors, most TCR sequences were observed very rarely, whereas some public TCRs were present in many individuals. The authors suggested that the approach could potentially be generalized to other disease states and immunological phenotypes. A cluster of highly shared sequence variants was judged likely to be a technical artifact of the sequencing pipeline. In a later genetic analysis, a missense DCLRE1C variant was associated with V-gene and J-gene trimming of TCR beta chains, and the association was replicated in an independent cohort.

The sequenced sample consisted of PBMCs. Here the chain combines TRBV28 and TRBJ1-2; 9 bases in the middle match TRBD1. The TCR originated in a woman aged 60-75 years in good health and CMV-seropositive. CDR3 protein: CASRGDRGNGYTF. The nucleotide sequence reads TGTGCCAGCAGGGGTGACAGGGGGAATGGCTACACCTTC.